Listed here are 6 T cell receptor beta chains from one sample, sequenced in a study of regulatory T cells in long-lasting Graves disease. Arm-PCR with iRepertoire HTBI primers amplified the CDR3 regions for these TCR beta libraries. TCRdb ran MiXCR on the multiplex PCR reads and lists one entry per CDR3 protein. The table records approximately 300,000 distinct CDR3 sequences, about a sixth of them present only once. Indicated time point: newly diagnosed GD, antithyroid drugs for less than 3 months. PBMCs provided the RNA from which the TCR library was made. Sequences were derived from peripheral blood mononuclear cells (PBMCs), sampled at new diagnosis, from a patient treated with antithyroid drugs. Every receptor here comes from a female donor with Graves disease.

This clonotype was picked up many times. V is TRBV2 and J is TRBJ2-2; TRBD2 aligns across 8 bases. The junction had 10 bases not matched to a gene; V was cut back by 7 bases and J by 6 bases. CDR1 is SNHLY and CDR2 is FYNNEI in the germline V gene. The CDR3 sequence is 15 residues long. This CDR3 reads CASTESGSVPGELFF. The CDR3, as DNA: TGTGCCAGCACGGAGAGCGGGAGTGTCCCCGGGGAGCTGTTTTTT.

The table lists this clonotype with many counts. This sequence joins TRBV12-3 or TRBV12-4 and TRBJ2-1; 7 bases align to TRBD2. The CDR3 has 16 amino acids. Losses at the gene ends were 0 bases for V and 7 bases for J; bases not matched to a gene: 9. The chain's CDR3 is CASSLASGGGPNEQFF. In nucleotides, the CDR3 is TGTGCCAGCAGTTTAGCCTCCGGGGGAGGGCCGAATGAGCAGTTCTTC.

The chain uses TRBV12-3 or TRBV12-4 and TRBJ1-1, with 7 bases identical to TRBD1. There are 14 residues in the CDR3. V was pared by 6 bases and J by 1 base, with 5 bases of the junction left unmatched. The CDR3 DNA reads TGTGCCAGCAGAATAGGGGGCGGGAACACTGAAGCTTTCTTT. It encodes CASRIGGGNTEAFF.

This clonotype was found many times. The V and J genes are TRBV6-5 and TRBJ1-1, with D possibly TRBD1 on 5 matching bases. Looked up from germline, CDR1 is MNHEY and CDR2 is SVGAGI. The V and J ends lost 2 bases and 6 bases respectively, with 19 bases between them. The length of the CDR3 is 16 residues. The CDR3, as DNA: TGTGCCAGCAGTTACACGATCTTCGTTCTAGGGGCTGAAGCTTTCTTT. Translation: CASSYTIFVLGAEAFF.

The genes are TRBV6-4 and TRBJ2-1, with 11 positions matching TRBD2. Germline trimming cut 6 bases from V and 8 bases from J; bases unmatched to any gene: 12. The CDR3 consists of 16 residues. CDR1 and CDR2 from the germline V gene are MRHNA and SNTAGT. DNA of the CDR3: TGTGCCAGCAGCCCACGGGGTAGCGGGGGGGGACATGAGCAGTTCTTC. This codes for CASSPRGSGGGHEQFF.

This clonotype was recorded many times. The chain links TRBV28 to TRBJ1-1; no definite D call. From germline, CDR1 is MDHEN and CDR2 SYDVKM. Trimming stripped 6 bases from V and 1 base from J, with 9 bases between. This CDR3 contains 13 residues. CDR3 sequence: CASRVRGNTEAFF. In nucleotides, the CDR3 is TGTGCCAGCAGGGTCCGGGGGAACACTGAAGCTTTCTTT.